This T cell receptor beta chain stems from a study of vaccination effects on CD4 cells after COVID-19. Looking at the study overall: Each participant was given two doses of one vaccine (BNT162b2 or mRNA-1273).

The germline V gene has CDR1 SNHLY and CDR2 FYNNEI. The J segment lost 0 bases and the V segment lost 3 bases, leaving 3 bases of the junction unmatched. CDR3 length: 15 residues. CD4+ T cells specific for antigen were expanded with viral peptide pools by the ViraFEST assay before sequencing. Culture lasted around eleven days before CD4+ T cell isolation. Only in-frame clones appear in the TCRdb table, and some are missing; sequencing was by immunoSEQ multiplex PCR. The sample lists 20,000 or so clones; about three quarters were seen once. With respect to this clone: The antigen is undetermined.

The TCR was taken from a human donor who received a COVID-19 vaccine. Sequencing was performed on CD4+ T cells from PBMCs cultured with HCoV-229E spike peptides, taken before COVID-19 vaccination. The chain uses TRBV2 and TRBJ2-3; 7 bases line up with TRBD2. The DNA for the CDR3 is TGTGCCAGCAGTGAGCTAGCGGCAAGCACAGATACGCAGTATTTT. It encodes CASSELAASTDTQYF. The whole variable domain, remainder taken from reference TRBV2 and TRBJ2-3, is EPEVTQTPSHQVTQMGQEVILRCVPISNHLYFYWYRQILGQKVEFLVSFYNNEISEKSEIFDDQFSVERPDGSNFTLKIRSTKLEDSAMYFCASSELAASTDTQYFGPGTRLTVL.